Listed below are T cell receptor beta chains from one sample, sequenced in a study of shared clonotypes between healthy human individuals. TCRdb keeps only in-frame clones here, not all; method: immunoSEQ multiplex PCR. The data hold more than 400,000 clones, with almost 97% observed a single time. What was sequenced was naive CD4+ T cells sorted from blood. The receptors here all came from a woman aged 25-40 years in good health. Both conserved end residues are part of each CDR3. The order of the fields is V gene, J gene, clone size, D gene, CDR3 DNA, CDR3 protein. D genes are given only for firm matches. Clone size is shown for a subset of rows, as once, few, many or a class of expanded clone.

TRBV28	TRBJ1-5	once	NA	TGTGCCAGCAGCCCAGGGGCAAATAGCAATCAGCCCCAGCATTTT	CASSPGANSNQPQHF
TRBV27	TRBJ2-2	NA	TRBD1	TGTGCCAGCACGGGGACAGGTCATACCGGGGAGCTGTTTTTT	CASTGTGHTGELFF
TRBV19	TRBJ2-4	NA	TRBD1	TGTGCCAGTAGTGCCCTATCCGCCGGGACAGGGGGCTCCAAAAACATTCAGTACTTC	CASSALSAGTGGSKNIQYF
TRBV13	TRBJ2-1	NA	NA	TGTGCCAGCAGCAGCCAGAAACGGGGCAATGAGCAGTTCTTC	CASSSQKRGNEQFF
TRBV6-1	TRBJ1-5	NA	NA	TGTGCCGGGGGCAGGCTGGTCAATCAGCCCCAGCATTTT	CAGGRLVNQPQHF
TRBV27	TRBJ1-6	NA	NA	TGTGCCAGCGGGACTCGGGCTAATAATTCACCCCTCCACTTT	CASGTRANNSPLHF
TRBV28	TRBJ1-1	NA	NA	TGTGCCAGCAGCGCCCTTCAGGGGTTGGTCACTGAAGCTTTCTTT	CASSALQGLVTEAFF
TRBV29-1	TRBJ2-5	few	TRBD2	TGCAGCGTGGGACTAGGGAAAGAGACCCAGTACTTC	CSVGLGKETQYF
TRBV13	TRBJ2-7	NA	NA	TGTGCCAGCAGCTTGGGGGTTGGACACTCTACTATATACGAGCAGTACTTC	CASSLGVGHSTIYEQYF
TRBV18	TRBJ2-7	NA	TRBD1	TGTGCCAGCTCGTTGGGACAGGGGGAATACGAGCAGTACTTC	CASSLGQGEYEQYF
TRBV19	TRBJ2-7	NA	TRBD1	TGTGCCAGTAGTGGGGACAGCCTACGCGAGCAGTACTTC	CASSGDSLREQYF
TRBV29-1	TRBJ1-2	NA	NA	TGCAGCGTCGAAGGGCAGGTCCCTTTCATCGGTGATGGCTACACCTTC	CSVEGQVPFIGDGYTF
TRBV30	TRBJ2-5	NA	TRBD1	TGTGCCTGGGCTGGGACAGCCCAAGAGACCCAGTACTTC	CAWAGTAQETQYF
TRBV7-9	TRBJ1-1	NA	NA	TGTGCCAGCAGCTTAGAGGAGAGGACTGAAGCTTTCTTT	CASSLEERTEAFF
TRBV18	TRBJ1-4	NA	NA	TGTGCCAGCTCACGGAGACAGTCAACTAATGAAAAACTGTTTTTT	CASSRRQSTNEKLFF
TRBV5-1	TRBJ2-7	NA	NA	TGCGCCAGCAGCTTGGACGGGACGGGTCCCTACGAGCAGTACTTC	CASSLDGTGPYEQYF
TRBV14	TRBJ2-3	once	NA	TGTGCCAGCAGCCAAGATATCGGGGGACGCGATACGCAGTATTTT	CASSQDIGGRDTQYF
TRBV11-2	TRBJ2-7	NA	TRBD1	TGTGCCAGCAGCTCTATTGGACAGGGAGCCTTTTTC	CASSSIGQGAFF
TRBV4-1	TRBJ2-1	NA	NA	TGCGCCAGCAGCCAACCAAAGTCGAGAAATGAGCAGTTCTTC	CASSQPKSRNEQFF
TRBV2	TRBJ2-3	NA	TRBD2	TGTGCCAGCAGTGAAGCGGGACTACCTGGGGATACGCAGTATTTT	CASSEAGLPGDTQYF
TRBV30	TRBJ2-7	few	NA	TGTGCCTGGAGTTGGGGGTACGAGCAGTACTTC	CAWSWGYEQYF
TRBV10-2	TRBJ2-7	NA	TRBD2	TGCGCCAGCAGTGAGTCTCGTGGGTATTTGCGGGGGTACTCCTACGAGCAGTACTTC	CASSESRGYLRGYSYEQYF
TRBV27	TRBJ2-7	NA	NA	TGTGCCAGCAGCAGGGGCGGAATCTACGAGCAGTACTTC	CASSRGGIYEQYF
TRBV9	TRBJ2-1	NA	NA	TGTGCCAGCAGCGCACCGGGTGAGCAGTTCTTC	CASSAPGEQFF
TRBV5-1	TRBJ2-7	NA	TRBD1	TGCGCCAGCACCTTAGGGACAGGGGGCAGCAAGCAGTACTTC	CASTLGTGGSKQYF
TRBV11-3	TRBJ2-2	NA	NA	TGTGCCAGCAGCCCGCTCCCGAACACCGGGGAGCTGTTTTTT	CASSPLPNTGELFF
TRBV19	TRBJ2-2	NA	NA	TGTGCCAGTAGTATCAGAGGTAACACCGGGGAGCTGTTTTTT	CASSIRGNTGELFF
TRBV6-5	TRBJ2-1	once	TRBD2	TGTGCCAGCAGGCCGACTAGCGGAAACTACAATGAGCAGTTCTTC	CASRPTSGNYNEQFF